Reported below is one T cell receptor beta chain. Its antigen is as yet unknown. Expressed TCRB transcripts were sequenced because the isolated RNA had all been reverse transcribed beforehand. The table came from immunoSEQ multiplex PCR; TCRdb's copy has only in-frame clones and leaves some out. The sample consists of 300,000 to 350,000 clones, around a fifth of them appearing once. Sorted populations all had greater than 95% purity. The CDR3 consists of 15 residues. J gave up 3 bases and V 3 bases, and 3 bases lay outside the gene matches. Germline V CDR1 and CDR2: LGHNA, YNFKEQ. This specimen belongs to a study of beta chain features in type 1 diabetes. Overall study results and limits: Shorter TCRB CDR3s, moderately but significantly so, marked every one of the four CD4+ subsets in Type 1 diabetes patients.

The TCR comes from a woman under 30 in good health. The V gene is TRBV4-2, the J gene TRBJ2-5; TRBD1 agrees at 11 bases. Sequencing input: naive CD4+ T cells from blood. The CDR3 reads CASSHGDRGEETQYF. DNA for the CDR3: TGTGCCAGCAGCCATGGGGACAGGGGGGAAGAGACCCAGTACTTC.